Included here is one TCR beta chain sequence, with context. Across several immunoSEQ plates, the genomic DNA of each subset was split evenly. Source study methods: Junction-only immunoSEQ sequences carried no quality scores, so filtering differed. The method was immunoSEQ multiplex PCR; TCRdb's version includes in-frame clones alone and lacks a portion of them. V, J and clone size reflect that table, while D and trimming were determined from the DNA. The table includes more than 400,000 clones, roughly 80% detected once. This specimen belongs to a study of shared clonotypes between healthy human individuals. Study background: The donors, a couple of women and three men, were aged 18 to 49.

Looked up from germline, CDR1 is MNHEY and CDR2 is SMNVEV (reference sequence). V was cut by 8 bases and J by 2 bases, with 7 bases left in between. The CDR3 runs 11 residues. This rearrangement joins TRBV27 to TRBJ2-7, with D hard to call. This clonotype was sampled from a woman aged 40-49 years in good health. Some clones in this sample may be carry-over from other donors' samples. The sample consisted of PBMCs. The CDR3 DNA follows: TGTGCCAGCGGCGTAGCCTACGAGCAGTACTTC. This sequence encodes CASGVAYEQYF.